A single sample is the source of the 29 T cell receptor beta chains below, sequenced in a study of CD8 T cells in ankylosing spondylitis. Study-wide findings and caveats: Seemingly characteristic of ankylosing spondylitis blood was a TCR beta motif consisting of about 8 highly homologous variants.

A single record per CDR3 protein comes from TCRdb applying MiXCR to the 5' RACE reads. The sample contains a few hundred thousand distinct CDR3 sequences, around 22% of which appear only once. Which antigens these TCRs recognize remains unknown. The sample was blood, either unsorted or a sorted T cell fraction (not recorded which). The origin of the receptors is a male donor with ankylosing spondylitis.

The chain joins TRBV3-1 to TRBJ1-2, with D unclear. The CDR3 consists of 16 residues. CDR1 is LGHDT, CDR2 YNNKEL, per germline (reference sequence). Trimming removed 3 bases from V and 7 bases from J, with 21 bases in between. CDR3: CASSHRALGYVGGYTF. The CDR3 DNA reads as TGTGCCAGCAGCCATCGTGCTCTGGGGTACGTAGGTGGCTACACCTTC. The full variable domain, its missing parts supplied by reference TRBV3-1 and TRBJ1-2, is DTAVSQTPKYLVTQMGNDKSIKCEQNLGHDTMYWYKQDSKKFLKIMFSYNNKELIINETVPNRFSPKSPDKAHLNLHINSLELGDSAVYFCASSHRALGYVGGYTFGSGTRLTVV.

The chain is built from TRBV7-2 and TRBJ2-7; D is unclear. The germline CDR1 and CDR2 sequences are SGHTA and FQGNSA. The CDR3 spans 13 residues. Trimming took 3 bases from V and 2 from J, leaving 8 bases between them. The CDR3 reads CASSFSATYEQYF. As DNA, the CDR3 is TGTGCCAGCAGCTTTTCTGCCACCTACGAGCAGTACTTC. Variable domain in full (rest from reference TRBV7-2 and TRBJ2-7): GAGVSQSPSNKVTEKGKDVELRCDPISGHTALYWYRQSLGQGLEFLIYFQGNSAPDKSGLPSDRFSAERTGGSVSTLTIQRTQQEDSAVYLCASSFSATYEQYFGPGTRLTVT.

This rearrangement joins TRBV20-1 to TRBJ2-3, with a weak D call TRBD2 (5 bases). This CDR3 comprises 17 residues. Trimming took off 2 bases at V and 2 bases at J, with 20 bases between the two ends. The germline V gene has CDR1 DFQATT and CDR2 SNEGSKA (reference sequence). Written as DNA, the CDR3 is TGCAGTGCTAGATCGATGGACTTTACCAGTCACACAGATACGCAGTATTTT. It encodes CSARSMDFTSHTDTQYF.

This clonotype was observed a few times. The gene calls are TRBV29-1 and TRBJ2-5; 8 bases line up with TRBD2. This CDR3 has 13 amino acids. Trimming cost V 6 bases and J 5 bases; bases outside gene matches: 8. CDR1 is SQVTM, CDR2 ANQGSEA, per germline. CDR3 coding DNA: TGCAGCGTCCCCGGGGGCGGGAGGGAGACCCAGTACTTC. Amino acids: CSVPGGGRETQYF. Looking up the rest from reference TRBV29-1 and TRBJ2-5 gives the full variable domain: SAVISQKPSRDICQRGTSLTIQCQVDSQVTMMFWYRQQPGQSLTLIATANQGSEATYESGFVIDKFPISRPNLTFSTLTVSNMSPEDSSIYLCSVPGGGRETQYFGPGTRLLVL.

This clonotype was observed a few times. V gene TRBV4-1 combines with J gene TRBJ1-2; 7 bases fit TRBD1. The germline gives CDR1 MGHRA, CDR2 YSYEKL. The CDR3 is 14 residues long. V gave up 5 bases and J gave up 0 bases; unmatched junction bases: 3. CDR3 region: CASSTGVPNYGYTF. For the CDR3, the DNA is TGCGCCAGCAGCACAGGGGTGCCTAACTATGGCTACACCTTC.

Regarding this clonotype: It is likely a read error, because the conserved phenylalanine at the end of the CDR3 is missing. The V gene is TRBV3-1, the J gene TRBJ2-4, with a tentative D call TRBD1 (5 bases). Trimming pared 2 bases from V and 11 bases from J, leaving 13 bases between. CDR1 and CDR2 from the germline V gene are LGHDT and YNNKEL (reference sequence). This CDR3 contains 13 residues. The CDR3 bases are TGTGCCAGCAGCCAAACACCATCGACAGTTCAGTACTCC. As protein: CASSQTPSTVQYS.

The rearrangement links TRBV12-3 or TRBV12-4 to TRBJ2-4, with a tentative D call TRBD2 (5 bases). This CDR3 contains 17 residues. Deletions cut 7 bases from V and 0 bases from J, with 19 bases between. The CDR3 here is CASTIRRLLLAKNIQYF. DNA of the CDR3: TGTGCCAGCACAATTCGGAGGTTGTTACTAGCCAAAAACATTCAGTACTTC.

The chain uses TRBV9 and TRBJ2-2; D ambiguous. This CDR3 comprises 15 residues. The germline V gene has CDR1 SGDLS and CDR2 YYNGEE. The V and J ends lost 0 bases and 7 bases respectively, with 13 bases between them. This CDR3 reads CASSVDRVGYGELFF. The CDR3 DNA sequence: TGTGCCAGCAGCGTAGATCGGGTAGGATACGGGGAGCTGTTTTTT. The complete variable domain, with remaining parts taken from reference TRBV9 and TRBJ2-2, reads DSGVTQTPKHLITATGQRVTLRCSPRSGDLSVYWYQQSLDQGLQFLIQYYNGEERAKGNILERFSAQQFPDLHSELNLSSLELGDSALYFCASSVDRVGYGELFFGEGSRLTVL.

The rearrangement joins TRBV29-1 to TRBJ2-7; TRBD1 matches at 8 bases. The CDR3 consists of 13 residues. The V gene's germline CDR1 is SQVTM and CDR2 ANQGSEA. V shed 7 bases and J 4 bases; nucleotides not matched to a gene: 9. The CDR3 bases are TGCAGCGCTGGGAGACAGGGGAGATACGAGCAGTACTTC. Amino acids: CSAGRQGRYEQYF.

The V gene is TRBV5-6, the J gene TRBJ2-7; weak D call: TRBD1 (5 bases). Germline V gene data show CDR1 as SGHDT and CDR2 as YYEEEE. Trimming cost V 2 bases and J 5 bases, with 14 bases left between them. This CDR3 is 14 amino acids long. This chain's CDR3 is CASSLVGVIHEQYF. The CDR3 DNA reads TGTGCCAGCAGCTTAGTAGGGGTCATCCACGAGCAGTACTTC.

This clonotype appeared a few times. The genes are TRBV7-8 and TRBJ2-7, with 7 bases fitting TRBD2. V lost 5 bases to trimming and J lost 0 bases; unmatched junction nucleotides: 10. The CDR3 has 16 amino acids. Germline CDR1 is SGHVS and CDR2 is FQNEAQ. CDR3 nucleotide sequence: TGTGCCAGCAGCGGGAGGGACTCTGGAATCTCCTACGAGCAGTACTTC. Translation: CASSGRDSGISYEQYF.

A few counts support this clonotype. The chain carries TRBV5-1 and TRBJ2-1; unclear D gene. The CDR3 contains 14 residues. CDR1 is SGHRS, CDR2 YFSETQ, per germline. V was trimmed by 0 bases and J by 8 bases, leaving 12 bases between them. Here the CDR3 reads CASSLVALNDEQFF. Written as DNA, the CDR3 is TGCGCCAGCAGCTTGGTAGCACTAAATGATGAGCAGTTCTTC.

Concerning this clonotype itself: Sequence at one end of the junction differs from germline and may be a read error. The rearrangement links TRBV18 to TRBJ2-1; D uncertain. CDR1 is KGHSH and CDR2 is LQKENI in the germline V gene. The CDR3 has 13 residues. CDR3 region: CASSPPGLNQQFF. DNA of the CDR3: TGTGCCAGCTCACCACCGGGCCTCAATCAGCAGTTCTTC. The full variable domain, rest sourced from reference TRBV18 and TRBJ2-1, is NAGVMQNPRHLVRRRGQEARLRCSPMKGHSHVYWYRQLPEEGLKFMVYLQKENIIDESGMPKERFSAEFPKEGPSILRIQQVVRGDSAAYFCASSPPGLNQQFFGPGTRLTVL.

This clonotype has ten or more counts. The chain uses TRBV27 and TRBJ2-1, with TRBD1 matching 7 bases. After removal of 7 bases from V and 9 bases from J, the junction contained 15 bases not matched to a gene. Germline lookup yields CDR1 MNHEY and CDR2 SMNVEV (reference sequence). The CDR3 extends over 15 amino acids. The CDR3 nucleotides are TGTGCCAGCACCCGGGACAGACTGGGTATGGGTGAGCAGTTCTTC. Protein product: CASTRDRLGMGEQFF.

DNA for the CDR3: TGTGCCATCAGTGAAGTTGCGGGAGCTGCAGATACGCAGTATTTT. It encodes CAISEVAGAADTQYF. The chain joins TRBV10-3 to TRBJ2-3; 7 nucleotides line up with TRBD2. The CDR3 covers 15 residues. CDR1 is ENHRY, CDR2 SYGVKD, per germline. Trimming cost V 3 bases and J 4 bases; bases outside gene matches: 7.

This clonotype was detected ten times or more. The DNA for the CDR3 is TGCGCCAGCAGCGTACCGAGGGGGGATACCGGGGAGCTGTTTTTT. Its protein product is CASSVPRGDTGELFF. The chain recombines TRBV5-1 with TRBJ2-2, with D tentatively TRBD1 or TRBD2 (6 bases each). The ends were cut back, 4 bases at V and 5 bases at J, with 15 bases in the middle. CDR3 length: 15 residues. Germline-derived CDR1 and CDR2 are SGHRS and YFSETQ.

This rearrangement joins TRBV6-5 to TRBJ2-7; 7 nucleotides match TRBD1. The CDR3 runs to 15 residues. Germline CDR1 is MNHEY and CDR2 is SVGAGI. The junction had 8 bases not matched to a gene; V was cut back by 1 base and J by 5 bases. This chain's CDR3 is CASSYYTGVVHEQYF. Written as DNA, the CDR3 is TGTGCCAGCAGTTACTATACAGGGGTGGTCCACGAGCAGTACTTC.

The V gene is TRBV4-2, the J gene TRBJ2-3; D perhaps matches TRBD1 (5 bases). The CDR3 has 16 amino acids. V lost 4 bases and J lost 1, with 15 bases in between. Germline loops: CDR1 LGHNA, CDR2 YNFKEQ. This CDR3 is CASSPRQFLGTDTQYF. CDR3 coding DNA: TGTGCCAGCAGCCCCCGACAGTTTCTCGGCACAGATACGCAGTATTTT.

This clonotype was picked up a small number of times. Here the CDR3 reads CASSLRTGVEKLFF. The CDR3 DNA reads as TGCGCCAGCAGCCTTCGGACAGGGGTCGAAAAACTGTTTTTT. J is TRBJ1-4 and V is TRBV5-1; 9 positions agree with TRBD1. Trimming took 4 bases from V and 8 from J; bases not matched to a gene: 6. CDR1 and CDR2 from the germline V gene are SGHRS and YFSETQ. There are 14 residues in the CDR3.

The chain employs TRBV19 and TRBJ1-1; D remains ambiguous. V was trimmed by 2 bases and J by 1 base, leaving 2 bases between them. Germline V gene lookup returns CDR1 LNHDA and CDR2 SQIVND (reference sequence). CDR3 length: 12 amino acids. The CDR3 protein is CASSIRNTEAFF. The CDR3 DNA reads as TGTGCCAGTAGTATAAGGAACACTGAAGCTTTCTTT.

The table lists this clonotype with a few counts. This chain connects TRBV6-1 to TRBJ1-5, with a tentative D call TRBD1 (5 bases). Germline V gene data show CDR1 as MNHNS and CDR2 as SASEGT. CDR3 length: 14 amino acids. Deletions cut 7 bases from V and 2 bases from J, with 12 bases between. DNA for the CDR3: TGTGCCAGCAACCGCAGGGCGGGCAATCAGCCCCAGCATTTT. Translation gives CASNRRAGNQPQHF.

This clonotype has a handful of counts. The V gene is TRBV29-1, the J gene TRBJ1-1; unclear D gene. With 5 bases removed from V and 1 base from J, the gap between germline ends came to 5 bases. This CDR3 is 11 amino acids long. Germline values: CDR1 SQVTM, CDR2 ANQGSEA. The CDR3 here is CSVWTNTEAFF. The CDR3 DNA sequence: TGCAGCGTTTGGACGAACACTGAAGCTTTCTTT.

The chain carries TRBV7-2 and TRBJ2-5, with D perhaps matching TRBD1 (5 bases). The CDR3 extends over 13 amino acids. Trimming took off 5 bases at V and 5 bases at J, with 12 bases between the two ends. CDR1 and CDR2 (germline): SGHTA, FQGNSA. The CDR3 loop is CASSRDSLETQYF. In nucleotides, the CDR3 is TGTGCCAGCAGCCGAGACAGTCTCGAGACCCAGTACTTC.

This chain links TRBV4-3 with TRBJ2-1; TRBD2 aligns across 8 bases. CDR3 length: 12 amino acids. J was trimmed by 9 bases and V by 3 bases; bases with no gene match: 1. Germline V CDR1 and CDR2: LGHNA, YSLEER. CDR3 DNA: TGCGCCAGCAGCCAGGCGGGAGGTGAGCAGTTCTTC. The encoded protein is CASSQAGGEQFF.

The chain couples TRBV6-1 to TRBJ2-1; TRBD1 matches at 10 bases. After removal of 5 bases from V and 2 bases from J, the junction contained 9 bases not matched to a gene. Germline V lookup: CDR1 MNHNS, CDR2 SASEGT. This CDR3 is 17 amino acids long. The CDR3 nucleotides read TGTGCCAGCAGTAAAAAATCGACAGGGGGCCCCTACAATGAGCAGTTCTTC. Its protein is CASSKKSTGGPYNEQFF.

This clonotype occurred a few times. CDR3 residues: CSASPQQETQYF. The DNA for the CDR3 is TGCAGTGCTTCCCCCCAGCAAGAGACCCAGTACTTC. This chain links TRBV20-1 with TRBJ2-5; D unclear. Per the germline V gene, CDR1 is DFQATT and CDR2 is SNEGSKA (reference sequence). The V end lost 5 bases, the J end lost 2 bases, and 9 bases lay between the germline ends. This CDR3 contains 12 residues.

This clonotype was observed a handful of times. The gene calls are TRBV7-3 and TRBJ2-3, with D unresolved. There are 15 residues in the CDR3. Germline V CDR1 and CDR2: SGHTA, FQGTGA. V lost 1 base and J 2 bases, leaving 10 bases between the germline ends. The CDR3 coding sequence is TGTGCCAGCAGCTTAATGGGCCCATCCACAGATACGCAGTATTTT. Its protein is CASSLMGPSTDTQYF.

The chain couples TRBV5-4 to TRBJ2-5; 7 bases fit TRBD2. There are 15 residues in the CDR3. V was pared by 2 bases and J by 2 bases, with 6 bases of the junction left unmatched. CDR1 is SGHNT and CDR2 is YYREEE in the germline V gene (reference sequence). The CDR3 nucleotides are TGTGCCAGCAGCTTCGGGGGGAATGAACAAGAGACCCAGTACTTC. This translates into CASSFGGNEQETQYF.

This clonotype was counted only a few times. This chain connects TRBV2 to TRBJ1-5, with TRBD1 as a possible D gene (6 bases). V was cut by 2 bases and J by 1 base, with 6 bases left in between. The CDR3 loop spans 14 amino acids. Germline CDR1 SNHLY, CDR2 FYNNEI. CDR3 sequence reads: CASSEQGSNQPQHF. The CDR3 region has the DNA TGTGCCAGCAGTGAACAGGGGAGCAATCAGCCCCAGCATTTT. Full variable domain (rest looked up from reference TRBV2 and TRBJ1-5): EPEVTQTPSHQVTQMGQEVILRCVPISNHLYFYWYRQILGQKVEFLVSFYNNEISEKSEIFDDQFSVERPDGSNFTLKIRSTKLEDSAMYFCASSEQGSNQPQHFGDGTRLSIL.